A single sample gave rise to the 30 T cell receptor beta chains below, sequenced in a study of blood T cell repertoires in COVID-19. Data came from immunoSEQ multiplex PCR; TCRdb stores just in-frame clones and leaves some out. The sample shows around 88,000 clones, 88% of them seen only once. Sequencing was done on a sample of peripheral blood. These receptor sequences come from an elderly woman with acute or convalescent COVID-19.

The rearrangement joins TRBV27 to TRBJ2-4; 7 bases line up with TRBD2. Trimming cost V 5 bases and J 9 bases; bases outside gene matches: 7. The CDR3 has 13 amino acids. The V gene's germline CDR1 is MNHEY and CDR2 SMNVEV (reference sequence). CDR3 amino acids: CASSETREGIQYF. In nucleotides, the CDR3 is TGTGCCAGCAGTGAGACTAGGGAGGGCATTCAGTACTTC.

The V and J genes are TRBV9 and TRBJ2-2; no reliable D call. The germline V and J ends were trimmed by 0 bases and 1 base, with 7 bases remaining between them. CDR3 length: 15 amino acids. Germline V gives CDR1 SGDLS, CDR2 YYNGEE. CDR3 in DNA: TGTGCCAGCAGCGTAGAACCGGGGAACACCGGGGAGCTGTTTTTT. It codes for CASSVEPGNTGELFF.

V is TRBV24-1 and J is TRBJ2-1; TRBD2 matches at 7 bases. Germline CDR1 reads KGHDR; CDR2 reads SFDVKD. With V trimmed by 2 bases and J by 0 bases, 9 bases remained unmatched. The CDR3 runs to 18 residues. The CDR3 is CATSDSEGGSLSYNEQFF. CDR3 DNA sequence: TGTGCCACCAGTGATTCGGAGGGCGGGAGTCTCTCCTACAATGAGCAGTTCTTC.

The chain uses TRBV19 and TRBJ1-1; D is ambiguous. The CDR3 covers 13 residues. The V gene lost 3 bases and the J gene lost 4 bases, with 9 bases spanning the gap. Germline V gene lookup returns CDR1 LNHDA and CDR2 SQIVND (reference sequence). The CDR3 DNA follows: TGTGCCAGTAGTATGGTTTCGGGCACTGAAGCTTTCTTT. This sequence encodes CASSMVSGTEAFF.

CDR3 protein: CASSKQGNYGYTF. The CDR3 coding sequence is TGTGCCAGTAGTAAACAGGGGAACTATGGCTACACCTTC. This rearrangement joins TRBV19 to TRBJ1-2; 7 bases are shared with TRBD1. With V trimmed by 4 bases and J by 2 bases, 1 base remained unmatched. The CDR3 has 13 amino acids. The germline CDR1 and CDR2 sequences are LNHDA and SQIVND (reference sequence).

The genes are TRBV6-6 and TRBJ2-2; 7 bases fit TRBD1. The CDR3 extends over 16 amino acids. Germline trimming cut 2 bases from V and 4 bases from J; bases unmatched to any gene: 7. CDR1 and CDR2 (germline): MNHNY, SVGAGI (reference sequence). The CDR3 DNA sequence: TGTGCCAGCAGTTACCCCCGACAGGGCCCCACCGGGGAGCTGTTTTTT. Translation gives CASSYPRQGPTGELFF.

The table lists this clone with a count of one. The rearrangement joins TRBV25-1 to TRBJ1-4; no clear D gene. With 8 bases removed from V and 7 bases from J, the gap between germline ends came to 14 bases. Germline V lookup: CDR1 MGHDK, CDR2 SYGVNS. The CDR3 consists of 13 residues. CDR3 residues: CASAYGAVEKLFF. The DNA for the CDR3 is TGTGCCAGCGCCTACGGAGCCGTTGAAAAACTGTTTTTT.

The V gene is TRBV18, the J gene TRBJ1-5, with 9 bases that match TRBD1. The V gene end was trimmed by 6 bases and the J gene end by 7 bases; junction bases not matched to a gene: 4. Per germline, CDR1 KGHSH and CDR2 LQKENI. This CDR3 comprises 13 residues. CDR3 nucleotide sequence: TGTGCCAGCTCTAGGACAGGGGAACAGCCCCAGCATTTT. It is translated as CASSRTGEQPQHF.

This sequence joins TRBV6-2 or TRBV6-3 and TRBJ2-4; 11 nucleotides align to TRBD2. This CDR3 spans 18 amino acids. From germline, CDR1 is MNHEY and CDR2 SVGEGT. V lost 5 bases and J lost 0; bases outside the gene matches: 9. The CDR3 protein is CASSQASGGLLAKNIQYF. Written as DNA, the CDR3 is TGTGCCAGCAGTCAAGCTAGCGGGGGGCTACTAGCCAAAAACATTCAGTACTTC.

The J gene is TRBJ2-1, the V gene TRBV5-1; the D is unclear. Trimming shortened V by 4 bases and J by 0 bases, and 11 bases separated the two germline ends. The germline gives CDR1 SGHRS, CDR2 YFSETQ. CDR3 length equals 15 residues. The CDR3 loop is CASSPGEISYNEQFF. The CDR3 DNA is TGCGCCAGCAGCCCCGGAGAGATCTCCTACAATGAGCAGTTCTTC.

The chain has TRBV5-1 and TRBJ2-1; 13 bases match TRBD2. CDR3 size: 17 residues. The V gene's germline CDR1 is SGHRS and CDR2 YFSETQ. V shed 4 bases, J shed 8 bases, and the junction held 12 bases outside the gene matches. The CDR3 protein is CASSLGLAGAYSDEQFF. The CDR3 bases are TGCGCCAGCAGCCTCGGACTAGCGGGGGCGTATAGCGATGAGCAGTTCTTC. Combining the CDR3 with reference TRBV5-1 and TRBJ2-1 gives the whole variable domain KAGVTQTPRYLIKTRGQQVTLSCSPISGHRSVSWYQQTPGQGLQFLFEYFSETQRNKGNFPGRFSGRQFSNSRSEMNVSTLELGDSALYLCASSLGLAGAYSDEQFFGPGTRLTVL.

The sample holds one count of this clone. This chain connects TRBV7-2 to TRBJ2-7; 7 bases map to TRBD1. Germline V gene data show CDR1 as SGHTA and CDR2 as FQGNSA. The CDR3 loop spans 14 amino acids. The V segment lost 6 bases and the J segment 5 bases; nucleotides outside the gene matches: 10. The chain's CDR3 is CASRDTTTGHEQYF. The DNA for the CDR3 is TGTGCCAGCAGGGATACGACGACAGGGCACGAGCAGTACTTC.

The chain is built from TRBV7-9 and TRBJ2-5; 7 bases agree with TRBD1. Losses at the gene ends were 2 bases for V and 2 bases for J; bases not matched to a gene: 2. There are 14 residues in the CDR3. Germline CDR1 and CDR2: SEHNR and FQNEAQ (reference sequence). DNA of the CDR3: TGTGCCAGCAGCTTACTGGGACAGCAAGAGACCCAGTACTTC. Protein: CASSLLGQQETQYF.

This sequence joins TRBV18 and TRBJ1-1; 7 nucleotides align to TRBD1. Germline CDR1 is KGHSH and CDR2 is LQKENI. V gave up 1 base and J gave up 0 bases; unmatched junction bases: 8. CDR3 length: 17 residues. CDR3 region: CASSPRELTGLNTEAFF. DNA for the CDR3: TGTGCCAGCTCACCACGGGAGTTGACAGGGTTGAACACTGAAGCTTTCTTT.

The chain uses TRBV5-1 and TRBJ2-1; the D is unclear. V dropped 2 bases and J dropped 4 bases, with 4 bases sitting between them. The CDR3 runs 12 residues. Germline loops: CDR1 SGHRS, CDR2 YFSETQ. CDR3 in amino acids: CASSFLYNEQFF. CDR3 nucleotides: TGCGCCAGCAGCTTCCTATACAATGAGCAGTTCTTC.

The rearrangement joins TRBV6-5 to TRBJ2-3; weak D call: TRBD2 (6 bases). The CDR3 contains 15 residues. V lost 0 bases and J 6 bases, leaving 13 bases between the germline ends. The germline gives CDR1 MNHEY, CDR2 SVGAGI. The CDR3 sequence: CASSYSGLDVDTQYF. As DNA, the CDR3 is TGTGCCAGCAGTTACTCGGGACTCGACGTGGATACGCAGTATTTT.

V gene TRBV21-1 combines with J gene TRBJ1-2; the table calls TRBD1, which could not be checked here. TRBV21-1 is a listed pseudogene. The CDR3 is made up of 18 amino acids. The CDR3 loop is CASSKGSSGQMGNYGYTF. The CDR3 DNA follows: TGTGCCAGCAGCAAAGGCTCCTCGGGACAGATGGGTAACTATGGCTACACCTTC.

The gene calls are TRBV5-4 and TRBJ2-2; D may be TRBD1 (5 bases). Germline lookup yields CDR1 SGHNT and CDR2 YYREEE (reference sequence). The CDR3 consists of 17 residues. Trimming shortened V by 4 bases and J by 1 base, and 17 bases separated the two germline ends. The CDR3: CASSHIGQLRNTGELFF. In nucleotides, the CDR3 is TGTGCCAGCAGCCACATCGGACAACTAAGGAACACCGGGGAGCTGTTTTTT.

The chain couples TRBV6-5 to TRBJ1-2; D is undetermined. Germline values: CDR1 MNHEY, CDR2 SVGAGI. The CDR3 is 14 amino acids. Trimming removed 7 bases at V and 10 bases at J, with 22 bases between. The CDR3, as DNA: TGTGCCAGCACCCTGATAGCCCCAAAGAGGGACTACACCTTC. Its translation: CASTLIAPKRDYTF.

The chain combines TRBV27 with TRBJ2-1; D possibly corresponds to TRBD1 (5 bases). The CDR3 is made up of 11 amino acids. CDR1 is MNHEY and CDR2 is SMNVEV in the germline V gene (reference sequence). With 6 bases removed from V and 10 bases from J, the gap between germline ends came to 10 bases. CDR3 sequence: CASRGYREQFF. CDR3 nucleotides: TGTGCCAGCAGGGGATACAGGGAGCAGTTCTTC.

The J gene is TRBJ2-7, the V gene TRBV19; 7 positions match TRBD1. Germline V gene lookup returns CDR1 LNHDA and CDR2 SQIVND (reference sequence). With V trimmed by 5 bases and J by 5 bases, 6 bases remained unmatched. The CDR3 has 13 residues. The DNA for the CDR3 is TGTGCCAGTAGTTCCCGACAGGGCCACGAGCAGTACTTC. Residues: CASSSRQGHEQYF.

V is TRBV7-2 and J is TRBJ2-7, with 8 bases fitting TRBD2. CDR1 and CDR2 from the germline V gene are SGHTA and FQGNSA. CDR3 length: 15 amino acids. V was pared by 5 bases and J by 3 bases, with 9 bases of the junction left unmatched. The CDR3 protein is CASSPGAGGIYEQYF. CDR3 bases: TGTGCCAGCAGCCCGGGCGCGGGAGGTATCTACGAGCAGTACTTC.

This chain links TRBV5-1 with TRBJ2-1, with D possibly TRBD2 on 5 matching bases. Germline CDR1 reads SGHRS; CDR2 reads YFSETQ. The CDR3 is made up of 15 amino acids. V was trimmed by 2 bases and J by 9 bases, leaving 18 bases between them. CDR3 coding DNA: TGCGCCAGCAGCTTCCCCACCCTGGGAGAGAGTGAGCAGTTCTTC. It yields the protein CASSFPTLGESEQFF.

CDR3 bases: TGTGCCAGCAGCTTATTAACAGGGTTGGATTCACCCCTCCACTTT. Translating gives CASSLLTGLDSPLHF. V and J are TRBV5-6 and TRBJ1-6, with D perhaps TRBD1 (6 bases). Germline V gene lookup returns CDR1 SGHDT and CDR2 YYEEEE. The CDR3 covers 15 residues. The V end lost 2 bases, the J end lost 8 bases, and 14 bases lay between the germline ends.

The chain recombines TRBV7-2 with TRBJ2-4; TRBD1 matches 8 bases. Germline loops: CDR1 SGHTA, CDR2 FQGNSA. J was trimmed by 8 bases and V by 5 bases; bases with no gene match: 5. The CDR3 covers 13 residues. CDR3 coding DNA: TGTGCCAGCAGCACGGACAGGGCTTACATTCAGTACTTC. Its protein is CASSTDRAYIQYF.

The chain links TRBV6-5 to TRBJ1-2, with 8 bases aligning to TRBD1. The V gene end was trimmed by 2 bases and the J gene end by 7 bases; junction bases not matched to a gene: 3. CDR3 length equals 13 residues. Germline V gene data show CDR1 as MNHEY and CDR2 as SVGAGI. Here the CDR3 reads CASSYRTGLGYTF. The CDR3, as DNA: TGTGCCAGCAGTTACAGGACAGGGCTTGGCTACACCTTC.

V usage is TRBV27 and J usage is TRBJ2-1, with TRBD1 identical over 8 bases. Trimming at V came to 0 bases and at J to 8 bases, leaving 6 bases not matched to a gene. This CDR3 has 15 residues. The germline gives CDR1 MNHEY, CDR2 SMNVEV (reference sequence). The CDR3 is CASSLSGQGLDEQFF. CDR3 bases: TGTGCCAGCAGTTTATCTGGACAGGGCCTCGATGAGCAGTTCTTC.

The chain recombines TRBV2 with TRBJ1-6; D remains unclear. Germline V gene data show CDR1 as SNHLY and CDR2 as FYNNEI. This CDR3 contains 15 residues. V was cut by 4 bases and J by 13 bases, with 20 bases left in between. CDR3 amino acids: CASSVFLGPTSPLHF. The CDR3 DNA reads as TGTGCCAGCAGTGTATTTCTGGGCCCCACCTCCCCCCTCCACTTT.

This rearrangement joins TRBV28 to TRBJ1-2; TRBD1 matches 7 bases. Germline-derived CDR1 and CDR2 are MDHEN and SYDVKM. The CDR3 sequence is 15 residues long. The junction had 9 bases not matched to a gene; V was cut back by 1 base and J by 7 bases. For the CDR3, the DNA is TGTGCCAGCAGTTTATCACAGGGGCCGGGGGTTGGCTACACCTTC. This translates into CASSLSQGPGVGYTF.

The chain links TRBV7-2 to TRBJ1-2, with a tentative D call TRBD1 (6 bases). The V gene's germline CDR1 is SGHTA and CDR2 FQGNSA. The CDR3 sequence is 16 residues long. V was shortened by 5 bases and J by 3 bases, with 19 bases between the two germline ends. CDR3 DNA: TGTGCCAGCAGCCTAGGGCACAGGGTGGGTGACTATGGCTACACCTTC. Its translation: CASSLGHRVGDYGYTF.